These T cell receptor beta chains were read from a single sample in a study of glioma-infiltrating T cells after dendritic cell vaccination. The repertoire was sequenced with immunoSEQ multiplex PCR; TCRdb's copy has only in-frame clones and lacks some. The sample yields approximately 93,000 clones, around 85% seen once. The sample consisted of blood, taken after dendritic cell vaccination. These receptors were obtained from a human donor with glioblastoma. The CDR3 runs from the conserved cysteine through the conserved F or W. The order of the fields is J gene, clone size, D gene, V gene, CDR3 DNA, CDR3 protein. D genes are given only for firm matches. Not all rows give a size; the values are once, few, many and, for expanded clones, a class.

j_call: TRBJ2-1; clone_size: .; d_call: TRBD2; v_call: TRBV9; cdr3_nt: TGTGCCAGCAGCCCGCCCGGGCTCGGGAGGGCTACTGAGCAGTTCTTC; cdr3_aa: CASSPPGLGRATEQFF
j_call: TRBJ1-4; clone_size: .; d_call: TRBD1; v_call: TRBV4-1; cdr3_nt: TGCGCCAGCAGCCAAGAAGCAGGGGGCTTTGGTGAAAAACTGTTTTTT; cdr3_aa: CASSQEAGGFGEKLFF
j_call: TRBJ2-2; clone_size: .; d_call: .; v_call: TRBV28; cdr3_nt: TGTGCCAGCAGCCTGAACACCGGGGAGCTGTTTTTT; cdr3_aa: CASSLNTGELFF
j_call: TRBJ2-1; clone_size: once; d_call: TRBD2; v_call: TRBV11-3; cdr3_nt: TGTGCCAGCAGCAAAACTAGCGGGAGGGCCAGTGAGCAGTTCTTC; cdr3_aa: CASSKTSGRASEQFF
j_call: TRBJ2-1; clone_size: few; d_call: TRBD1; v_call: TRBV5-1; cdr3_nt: TGCGCCAGCAGCTTGGGGACAGGCTCCTACAATGAGCAGTTCTTC; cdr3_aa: CASSLGTGSYNEQFF
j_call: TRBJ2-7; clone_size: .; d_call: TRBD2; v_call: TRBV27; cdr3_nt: TGTGCCAGCAGTTCCCCTTTATGGCCTAGCGGGAGTAGTATGTCCTACGAGCAGTACTTC; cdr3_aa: CASSSPLWPSGSSMSYEQYF
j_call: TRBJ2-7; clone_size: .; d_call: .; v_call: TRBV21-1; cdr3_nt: TGTGCCAGCAGCCCAACTAGTACTCCCTCCTACGAGCAGTACTTC; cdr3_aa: CASSPTSTPSYEQYF
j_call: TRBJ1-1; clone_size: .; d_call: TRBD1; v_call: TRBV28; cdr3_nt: TGTGCCAGCAGTTTAGCAGGGGGTGCCGTGTGGGCTTTCTTT; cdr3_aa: CASSLAGGAVWAFF
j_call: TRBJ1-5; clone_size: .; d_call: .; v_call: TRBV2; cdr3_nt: TGTGCCAGCAGTGAGGGGGAGGCCGGCAATCAGCCCCAGCATTTT; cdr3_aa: CASSEGEAGNQPQHF
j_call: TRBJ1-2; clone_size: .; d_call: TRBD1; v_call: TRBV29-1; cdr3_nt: TGCAGCGTTGAGGCTTACTATGGGACAGCTAACTATGGCTACACCTTC; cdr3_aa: CSVEAYYGTANYGYTF
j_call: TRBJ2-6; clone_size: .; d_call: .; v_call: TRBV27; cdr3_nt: TGTGCCAGCAGTTCATTACAGTTATCCGGGGCCAACGTCCTGACTTTC; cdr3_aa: CASSSLQLSGANVLTF
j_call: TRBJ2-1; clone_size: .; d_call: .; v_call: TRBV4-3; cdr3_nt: TGCGCCAGCAGCCAAGTTCACGGTAGTGAGCAGTTCTTC; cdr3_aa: CASSQVHGSEQFF
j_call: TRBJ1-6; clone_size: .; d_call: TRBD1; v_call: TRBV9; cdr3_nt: TGTGCCAGCAGCGTAGACCTGGGAGACAGGGGTAATTCACCCCTCCACTTT; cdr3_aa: CASSVDLGDRGNSPLHF
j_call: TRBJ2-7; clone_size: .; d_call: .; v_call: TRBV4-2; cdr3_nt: TGTGCCAGCAGCCAAGAGGCCAGGGGTTACGAGCAGTACTTC; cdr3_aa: CASSQEARGYEQYF
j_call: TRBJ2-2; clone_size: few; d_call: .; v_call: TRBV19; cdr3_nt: TGTGCCACTCAACAAGGGGCCGGGGAGCTGTTTTTT; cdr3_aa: CATQQGAGELFF
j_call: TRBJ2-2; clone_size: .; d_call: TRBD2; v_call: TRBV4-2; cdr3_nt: TGTGCCAGCAGCCCAACGCTCACAGCGGGAGGGACGAACACCGGGGAGCTGTTTTTT; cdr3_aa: CASSPTLTAGGTNTGELFF
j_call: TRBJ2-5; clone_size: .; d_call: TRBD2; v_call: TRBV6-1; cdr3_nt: TGTGCCAGCACCAGGACTAGCGAAGAGACCCAGTACTTC; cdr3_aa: CASTRTSEETQYF